The source of this T cell receptor beta chain is a study of early T cells in non-severe SARS-CoV-2 infection. This clonotype was picked up many times. The TCR library protocol attached unique molecular identifiers to the individual cDNA molecules. TCRdb redid the calling of the 5' RACE reads with MiXCR, one entry per CDR3 protein. Of tens of thousands of distinct CDR3 sequences in the sample, around 6.5% were seen once. Germline V CDR1 and CDR2: SGHAT, FQDESV (reference sequence). The CDR3 runs to 15 residues. With 0 bases removed from V and 2 bases from J, the gap between germline ends came to 11 bases.

The receptor was isolated from an adult who was a healthcare worker with PCR-confirmed SARS-CoV-2 infection or an uninfected control (not recorded which). The chain joins TRBV11-1 to TRBJ2-7; D gene unclear. The sample was whole blood, taken at baseline. CDR3 sequence: CASSLASDITYEQYF. The CDR3 nucleotides read TGTGCCAGCAGCTTAGCTTCCGACATAACCTACGAGCAGTACTTC.